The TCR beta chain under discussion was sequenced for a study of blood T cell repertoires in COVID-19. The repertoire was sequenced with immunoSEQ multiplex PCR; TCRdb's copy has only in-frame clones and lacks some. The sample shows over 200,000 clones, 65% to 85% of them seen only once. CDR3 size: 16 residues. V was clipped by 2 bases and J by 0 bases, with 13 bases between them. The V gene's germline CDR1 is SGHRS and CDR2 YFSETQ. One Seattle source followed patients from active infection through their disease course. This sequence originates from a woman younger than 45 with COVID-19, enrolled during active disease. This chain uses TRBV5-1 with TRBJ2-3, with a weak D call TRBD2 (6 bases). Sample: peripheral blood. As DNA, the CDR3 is TGCGCCAGCAGCTTTATATCGGGGACTAGCACAGATACGCAGTATTTT. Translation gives CASSFISGTSTDTQYF.